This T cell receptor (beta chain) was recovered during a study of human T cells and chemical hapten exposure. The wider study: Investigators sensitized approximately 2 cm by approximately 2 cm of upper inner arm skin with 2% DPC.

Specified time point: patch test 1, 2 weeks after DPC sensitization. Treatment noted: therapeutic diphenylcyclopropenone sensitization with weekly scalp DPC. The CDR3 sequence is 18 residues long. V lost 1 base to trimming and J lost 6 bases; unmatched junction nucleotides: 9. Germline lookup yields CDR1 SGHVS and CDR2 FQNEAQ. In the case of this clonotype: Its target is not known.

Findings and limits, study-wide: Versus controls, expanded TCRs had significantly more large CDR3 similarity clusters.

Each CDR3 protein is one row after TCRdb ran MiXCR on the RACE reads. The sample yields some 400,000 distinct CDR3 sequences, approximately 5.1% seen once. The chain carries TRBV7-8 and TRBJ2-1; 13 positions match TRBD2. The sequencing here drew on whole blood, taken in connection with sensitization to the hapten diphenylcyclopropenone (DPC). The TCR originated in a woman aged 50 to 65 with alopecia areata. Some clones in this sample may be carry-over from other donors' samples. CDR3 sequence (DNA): TGTGCCAGCAGCTTAGGACTAGCGGGAGGAAGGCGCGGCAATGAGCAGTTCTTC. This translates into CASSLGLAGGRRGNEQFF.